The 18 T cell receptor beta chains in this list originate from one sample, sequenced in a study of blood T cell repertoires in COVID-19. Sequenced by immunoSEQ multiplex PCR; TCRdb stores in-frame clones only, minus some. The sample lists 200,000 to 300,000 clones, 85% to 90% occurring once. Sequenced input: peripheral blood. All receptors come from a woman in her thirties or forties who had recovered from COVID-19.

The table lists this clone with a few counts. The CDR3, as DNA: TGTGCCAGTAGTCGCCCGACAGGGGATAATCAGCCCCAGCATTTT. It is translated as CASSRPTGDNQPQHF. V and J are TRBV19 and TRBJ1-5, with 8 bases fitting TRBD1. V lost 5 bases to trimming and J lost 4 bases; unmatched junction nucleotides: 7. The CDR3 consists of 15 residues. Germline values: CDR1 LNHDA, CDR2 SQIVND (reference sequence).

The V call is TRBV19, the J call TRBJ1-2, with D maybe TRBD1 (6 bases). The CDR3 runs to 16 residues. Trimming left V 3 bases short and J 2 bases short, with 16 bases between. Germline-derived CDR1 and CDR2 are LNHDA and SQIVND (reference sequence). CDR3: CASSMGARAGNYGYTF. In DNA, the CDR3 is TGTGCCAGTAGTATGGGGGCACGGGCAGGGAACTATGGCTACACCTTC.

This clone was recorded at least ten times. The chain employs TRBV7-9 and TRBJ1-4; TRBD1 matches at 9 bases. CDR1 and CDR2 (germline): SEHNR, FQNEAQ (reference sequence). The V and J ends lost 3 bases and 8 bases, in that order; junction bases with no gene match: 4. The CDR3 is made up of 14 amino acids. CDR3 protein: CASSLRDRVEKLFF. CDR3 DNA: TGTGCCAGCAGCTTGCGGGACAGGGTAGAAAAACTGTTTTTT. The variable domain in full, with the rest retrieved from reference TRBV7-9 and TRBJ1-4, is DTGVSQNPRHKITKRGQNVTFRCDPISEHNRLYWYRQTLGQGPEFLTYFQNEAQLEKSRLLSDRFSAERPKGSFSTLEIQRTEQGDSAMYLCASSLRDRVEKLFFGSGTQLSVL.

The V gene is TRBV18, the J gene TRBJ2-3; no definite D call. V lost 2 bases to trimming and J lost 0 bases, with 9 bases between them. The CDR3 totals 15 residues. Germline assignment: CDR1 KGHSH and CDR2 LQKENI. The CDR3 DNA reads as TGTGCCAGCTCACCAGCAAGAACTAGCACAGATACGCAGTATTTT. Its protein is CASSPARTSTDTQYF.

The chain recombines TRBV30 with TRBJ2-4; 12 nucleotides align to TRBD1. CDR1 is GTSNPN, CDR2 SVGIG, per germline (reference sequence). The CDR3 covers 15 residues. J gave up 8 bases and V 2 bases, and 7 bases lay outside the gene matches. CDR3: CAWSSGQGAWDIQYF. The CDR3 nucleotides are TGTGCCTGGAGTTCGGGACAGGGGGCGTGGGACATTCAGTACTTC.

The CDR3 is CASRGGLAGPYYNEQFF. In DNA, the CDR3 is TGTGCCAGCAGGGGGGGACTAGCGGGGCCATACTACAATGAGCAGTTCTTC. The rearrangement links TRBV27 to TRBJ2-1; 13 bases line up with TRBD2. Germline values: CDR1 MNHEY, CDR2 SMNVEV (reference sequence). This CDR3 comprises 17 residues. With 6 bases clipped from V and 3 bases from J, the junction kept 8 bases outside the gene matches.

This clone was seen a few times. This sequence joins TRBV5-4 and TRBJ2-5; 9 bases are a match to TRBD1. This CDR3 is 14 amino acids long. Germline V gene data show CDR1 as SGHNT and CDR2 as YYREEE (reference sequence). V trimming: 3 bases; J trimming: 3 bases; junction bases outside the gene matches: 3. The DNA of the CDR3 is TGTGCCAGCAGCTCCAGACAGGGGGAAGAGACCCAGTACTTC. Translated, it gives CASSSRQGEETQYF.

The V gene is TRBV5-1, the J gene TRBJ1-1; the D gene is possibly TRBD1 (5 bases). The V gene's germline CDR1 is SGHRS and CDR2 YFSETQ. CDR3 length equals 13 residues. Deletions cut 1 base from V and 6 bases from J, with 10 bases between. CDR3 sequence reads: CASSLSGMAEAFF. The CDR3 coding sequence is TGCGCCAGCAGCTTGTCAGGGATGGCTGAAGCTTTCTTT.

V and J are TRBV5-1 and TRBJ2-3; D is possibly TRBD1 (6 bases). Per germline, CDR1 SGHRS and CDR2 YFSETQ. The V and J ends lost 1 base and 3 bases respectively, with 18 bases between them. CDR3 size: 17 residues. The CDR3 spells CASSLPTTGLGTDTQYF. The CDR3 DNA reads as TGCGCCAGCAGCTTGCCCACTACAGGGTTGGGAACAGATACGCAGTATTTT.

The J gene is TRBJ2-2, the V gene TRBV2, with a possible D match to TRBD1 (5 bases). The CDR3 covers 14 residues. Germline CDR1 reads SNHLY; CDR2 reads FYNNEI. V was cut by 5 bases and J by 2 bases, with 9 bases left in between. CDR3: CASSRQTNTGELFF. The CDR3 DNA sequence: TGTGCCAGCAGTCGACAGACAAACACCGGGGAGCTGTTTTTT.

This chain joins TRBV28 and TRBJ1-2, with TRBD1 as a possible D gene (5 bases). V shed 7 bases and J shed 8 bases, with 23 bases lying between them. The germline V gene encodes CDR1 MDHEN and CDR2 SYDVKM. The CDR3 totals 15 residues. CDR3 nucleotides: TGTGCCAGCACTCTCGGCCCCCTCGGGGCGGGAGGCTACACCTTC. Translation: CASTLGPLGAGGYTF.

The gene calls are TRBV7-8 and TRBJ1-3, with D uncertain. Germline assignment: CDR1 SGHVS and CDR2 FQNEAQ. The CDR3 has 15 residues. Trimming took 2 bases from V and 0 from J, leaving 8 bases between them. The CDR3 reads CASSLILHSGNTIYF. The CDR3 nucleotides are TGTGCCAGCAGCTTAATACTCCACTCTGGAAACACCATATATTTT.

The chain carries TRBV6-6 and TRBJ1-2; 11 bases line up with TRBD1. The germline V gene encodes CDR1 MNHNY and CDR2 SVGAGI (reference sequence). CDR3 length equals 15 residues. V shed 7 bases and J 2 bases; nucleotides not matched to a gene: 6. CDR3 DNA sequence: TGTGCCAGCACTCGGACAGGGGGCGCGAACTATGGCTACACCTTC. Protein product: CASTRTGGANYGYTF.

In nucleotides, the CDR3 is TGTGCCAGCAGCGCACATCTAGAGAGGTACGAGCAGTACTTC. Translating it yields CASSAHLERYEQYF. The V call is TRBV5-5, the J call TRBJ2-7, with D uncertain. The CDR3 spans 14 residues. Germline CDR1 reads SGHKS; CDR2 reads YYEKEE (reference sequence). Trimming cost V 4 bases and J 4 bases, with 15 bases left between them.

V usage is TRBV6-2 or TRBV6-3 and J usage is TRBJ1-1; maybe TRBD1 (5 bases). Trimming removed 2 bases from V and 8 bases from J, with 9 bases in between. The CDR3 runs to 12 residues. Germline CDR1 reads MNHEY; CDR2 reads SVGEGT. For the CDR3, the DNA is TGTGCCAGCAGTTACGCCTGGGGCGAAGCTTTCTTT. Protein: CASSYAWGEAFF.

The chain is built from TRBV27 and TRBJ2-5; D is perhaps TRBD1 (6 bases). The length of the CDR3 is 14 residues. The germline V gene encodes CDR1 MNHEY and CDR2 SMNVEV (reference sequence). The ends were cut back, 2 bases at V and 5 bases at J, with 12 bases in the middle. DNA for the CDR3: TGTGCCAGCAGTTTAGTGGGGGCGGAGGAGACCCAGTACTTC. Its translation is CASSLVGAEETQYF.

CDR3 in DNA: TGTGCCAGCAGCTCCCCCCAGGGACTTAGCACAGATACGCAGTATTTT. Encoded protein: CASSSPQGLSTDTQYF. The V call is TRBV9, the J call TRBJ2-3; the D gene is possibly TRBD2 (6 bases). The CDR3 runs to 16 residues. Between the trimmed V and J ends, which lost 4 bases and 0 bases, there was a span of 15 bases. Germline V gene sequence: CDR1 SGDLS, CDR2 YYNGEE.

The rearrangement links TRBV30 to TRBJ2-7; D possibly corresponds to TRBD1 (5 bases). There are 18 residues in the CDR3. Germline-derived CDR1 and CDR2 are GTSNPN and SVGIG (reference sequence). Trimming removed 1 base at V and 3 bases at J, with 25 bases between. CDR3 sequence reads: CAWSDVGRASSSDYEQYF. Here the CDR3 DNA reads TGTGCCTGGAGTGATGTTGGCAGGGCATCCTCCTCTGACTACGAGCAGTACTTC.